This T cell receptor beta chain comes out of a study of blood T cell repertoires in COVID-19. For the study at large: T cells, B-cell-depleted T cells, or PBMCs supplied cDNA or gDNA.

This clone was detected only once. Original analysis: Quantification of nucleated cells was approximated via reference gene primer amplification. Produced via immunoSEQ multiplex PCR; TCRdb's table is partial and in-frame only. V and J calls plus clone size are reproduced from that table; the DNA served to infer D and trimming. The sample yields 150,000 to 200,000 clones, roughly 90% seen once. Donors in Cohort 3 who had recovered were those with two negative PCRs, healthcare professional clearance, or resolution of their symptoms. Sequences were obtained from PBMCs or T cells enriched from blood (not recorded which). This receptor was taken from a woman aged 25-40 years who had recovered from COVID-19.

DNA for the CDR3: TGCGCCAGCAGCTTACAGGTTTCCACCATGAACACTGAAGCTTTCTTT. This encodes CASSLQVSTMNTEAFF. V gene TRBV5-1 combines with J gene TRBJ1-1; D possibly corresponds to TRBD1 (5 bases). The CDR3 length is 16 residues. V lost 2 bases to trimming and J lost 0 bases, with 14 bases between them. Per germline, CDR1 SGHRS and CDR2 YFSETQ.